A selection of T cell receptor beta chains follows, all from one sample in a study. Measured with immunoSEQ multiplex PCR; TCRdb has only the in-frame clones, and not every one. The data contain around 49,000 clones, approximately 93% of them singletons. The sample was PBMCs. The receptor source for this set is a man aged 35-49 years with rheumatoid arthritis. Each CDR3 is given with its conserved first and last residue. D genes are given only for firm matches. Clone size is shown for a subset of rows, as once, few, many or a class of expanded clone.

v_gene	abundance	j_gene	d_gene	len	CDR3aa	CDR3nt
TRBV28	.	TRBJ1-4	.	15	CASSPAGAPNEKLFF	TGTGCCAGCAGTCCGGCAGGGGCGCCTAATGAAAAACTGTTTTTT
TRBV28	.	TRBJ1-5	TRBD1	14	CASSPDRVNQPQHF	TGTGCCAGCAGTCCAGACAGGGTTAATCAGCCCCAGCATTTT
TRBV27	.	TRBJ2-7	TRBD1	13	CASSYRGPNEQYF	TGTGCCAGCAGTTACAGGGGGCCCAACGAGCAGTACTTC
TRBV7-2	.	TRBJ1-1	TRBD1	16	CASSLVPGQTNTEAFF	TGTGCCAGCAGCTTAGTACCGGGACAGACTAACACTGAAGCTTTCTTT
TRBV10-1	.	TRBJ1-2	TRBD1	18	CASSEGGTPGQPGYGYTF	TGCGCCAGCAGTGAGGGGGGAACGCCGGGACAGCCAGGGTATGGCTACACCTTC
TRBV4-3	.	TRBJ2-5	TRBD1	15	CASSQGAGGQETQYF	TGCGCCAGCAGCCAAGGTGCAGGGGGCCAAGAGACCCAGTACTTC
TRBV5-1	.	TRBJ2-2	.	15	CASSGVGPNTGELFF	TGCGCCAGCAGCGGGGTAGGTCCGAACACCGGGGAGCTGTTTTTT
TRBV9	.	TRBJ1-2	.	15	CASSAETGTNYGYTF	TGTGCCAGCAGCGCAGAAACAGGGACTAACTATGGCTACACCTTC
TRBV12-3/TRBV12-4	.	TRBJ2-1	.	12	CASTSEGREQFF	TGTGCCAGCACCTCCGAGGGCCGCGAGCAGTTCTTC
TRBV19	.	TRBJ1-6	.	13	CASSMTENSPLHF	TGTGCCAGTAGTATGACAGAAAATTCACCCCTCCACTTT
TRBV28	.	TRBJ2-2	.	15	CASSSGLTNTGELFF	TGTGCCAGCAGTTCGGGACTGACGAACACCGGGGAGCTGTTTTTT
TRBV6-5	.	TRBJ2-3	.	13	CASSYSPSDTQYF	TGTGCCAGCAGTTACTCCCCATCAGATACGCAGTATTTT
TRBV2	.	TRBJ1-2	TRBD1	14	CASSERQGLVGYTF	TGTGCCAGCAGTGAACGACAGGGGTTGGTTGGCTACACCTTC
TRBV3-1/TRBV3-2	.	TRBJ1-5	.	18	CASSQDPSRLDSNQPQHF	TGTGCCAGCAGCCAAGATCCTAGCAGGTTGGACAGCAATCAGCCCCAGCATTTT
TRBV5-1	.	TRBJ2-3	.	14	CASRGAVLTDTQYF	TGCGCCAGCCGGGGTGCGGTGCTCACAGATACGCAGTATTTT
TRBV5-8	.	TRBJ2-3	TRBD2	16	CASSSLLRGGTDTQYF	TGTGCCAGCAGCTCCCTATTGCGGGGGGGCACAGATACGCAGTATTTT
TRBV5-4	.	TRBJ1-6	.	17	CASSLSLGGTYNSPLHF	TGTGCCAGCAGCTTGAGTCTGGGAGGGACCTATAATTCACCCCTCCACTTT
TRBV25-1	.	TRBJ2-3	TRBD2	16	CASSELSGRNTDTQYF	TGTGCCAGCAGTGAATTGAGCGGGAGGAACACAGATACGCAGTATTTT
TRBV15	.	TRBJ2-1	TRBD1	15	CATSKDRGPYNEQFF	TGTGCCACCAGTAAGGACAGGGGTCCTTACAATGAGCAGTTCTTC
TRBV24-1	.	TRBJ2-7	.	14	CATSEGPSSYEQYF	TGTGCCACCAGTGAAGGTCCGAGCTCCTACGAGCAGTACTTC
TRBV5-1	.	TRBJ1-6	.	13	CASSRADNSPLHF	TGCGCCAGCAGCCGAGCGGATAATTCACCCCTCCACTTT
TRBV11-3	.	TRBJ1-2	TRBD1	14	CARFTLTGEDGYTF	TGTGCCAGGTTCACTTTGACAGGGGAGGATGGCTACACCTTC
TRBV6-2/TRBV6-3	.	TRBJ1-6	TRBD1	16	CASSLTGSSYNSPLHF	TGTGCCAGCAGTCTGACAGGGAGCTCCTATAATTCACCCCTCCACTTT
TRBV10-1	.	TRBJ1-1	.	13	CASSETPNTEAFF	TGCGCCAGCAGTGAAACACCGAACACTGAAGCTTTCTTT
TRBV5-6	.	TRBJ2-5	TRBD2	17	CASSLGLAGGKSETQYF	TGTGCCAGCAGCTTGGGGCTAGCGGGGGGGAAATCTGAGACCCAGTACTTC
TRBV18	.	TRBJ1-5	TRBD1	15	CASSPGTGVNQPQHF	TGTGCCAGCTCACCAGGGACAGGGGTCAATCAGCCCCAGCATTTT
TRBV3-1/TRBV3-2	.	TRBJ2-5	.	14	CASSQAGTQETQYF	TGTGCCAGCAGCCAAGCCGGGACCCAAGAGACCCAGTACTTC
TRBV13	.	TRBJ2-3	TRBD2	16	CASSYTSGGGFNTQYF	TGTGCCAGCAGCTACACTAGCGGGGGGGGCTTTAATACGCAGTATTTT
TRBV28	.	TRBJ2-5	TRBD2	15	CASSLLAGGPETQYF	TGTGCCAGCAGTCTCCTAGCGGGAGGGCCTGAGACCCAGTACTTC
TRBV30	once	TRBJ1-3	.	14	CAWSEDTSGNTIYF	TGTGCCTGGAGCGAGGACACCTCTGGAAACACCATATATTTT
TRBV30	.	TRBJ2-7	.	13	CAWSLGQEREQYF	TGTGCCTGGAGTTTGGGGCAGGAACGCGAGCAGTACTTC
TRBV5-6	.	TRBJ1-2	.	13	CASSLFPIYGYTF	TGTGCCAGCAGCTTGTTTCCGATCTATGGCTACACCTTC
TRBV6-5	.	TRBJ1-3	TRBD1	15	CASRNGQGPGNTIYF	TGTGCCAGCAGGAACGGACAGGGACCTGGAAACACCATATATTTT